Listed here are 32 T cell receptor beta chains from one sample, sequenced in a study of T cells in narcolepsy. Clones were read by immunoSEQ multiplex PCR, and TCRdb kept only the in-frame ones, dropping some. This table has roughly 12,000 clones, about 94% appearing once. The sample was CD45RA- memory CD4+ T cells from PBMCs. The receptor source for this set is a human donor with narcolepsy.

The DNA of the CDR3 is TGTGCCAGCAGCTTCGGGACTAGCGGGGGGGCCCGGGAGACCCAGTACTTC. Its translation: CASSFGTSGGARETQYF. This chain uses TRBV5-6 with TRBJ2-5; 16 nucleotides line up with TRBD2. J lost 5 bases, V lost 2 bases, and 6 bases had no gene match. In germline, CDR1 is SGHDT, CDR2 YYEEEE. The CDR3 has 17 residues.

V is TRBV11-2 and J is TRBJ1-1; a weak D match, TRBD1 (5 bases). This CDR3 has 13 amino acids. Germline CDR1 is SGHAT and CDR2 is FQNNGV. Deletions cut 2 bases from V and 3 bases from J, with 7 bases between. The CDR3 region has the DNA TGTGCCAGCAGCTTAAGAGGGGACACTGAAGCTTTCTTT. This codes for CASSLRGDTEAFF.

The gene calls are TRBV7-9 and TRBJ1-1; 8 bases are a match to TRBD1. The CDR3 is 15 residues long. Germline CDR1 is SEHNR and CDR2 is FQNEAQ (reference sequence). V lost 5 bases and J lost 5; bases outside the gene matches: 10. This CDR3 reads CASSAGQGRSTEAFF. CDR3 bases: TGTGCCAGCAGCGCAGGACAGGGAAGGTCTACTGAAGCTTTCTTT.

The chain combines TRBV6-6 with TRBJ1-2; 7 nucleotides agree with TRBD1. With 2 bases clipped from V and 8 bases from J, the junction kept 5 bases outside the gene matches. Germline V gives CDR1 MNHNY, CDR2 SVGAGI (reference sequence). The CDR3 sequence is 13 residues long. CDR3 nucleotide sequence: TGTGCCAGCAGTTACGAACAGGGGTTGGGCTACACCTTC. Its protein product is CASSYEQGLGYTF.

The CDR3 DNA reads as TGTGCCAGCAGGGACAGGGGTGGCACCGGGGAGCTGTTTTTT. Protein sequence: CASRDRGGTGELFF. The V gene is TRBV2, the J gene TRBJ2-2, with 9 positions matching TRBD1. V trimming: 6 bases; J trimming: 4 bases; junction bases outside the gene matches: 3. The CDR3 loop spans 14 amino acids. Germline lookup yields CDR1 SNHLY and CDR2 FYNNEI.

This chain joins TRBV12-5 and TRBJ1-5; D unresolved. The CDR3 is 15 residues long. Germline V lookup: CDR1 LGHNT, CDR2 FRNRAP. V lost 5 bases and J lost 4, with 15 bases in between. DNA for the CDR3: TGTGCTAGTGGTCCGGCCCTCGGTGGGAATCAGCCCCAGCATTTT. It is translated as CASGPALGGNQPQHF.

CDR3 coding DNA: TGTGCCATCAGTGAGGGACAGAACTATGGCTACACCTTC. It is translated as CAISEGQNYGYTF. The rearrangement links TRBV10-3 to TRBJ1-2; tentative D call: TRBD1 (6 bases). CDR3 length: 13 amino acids. Per germline, CDR1 ENHRY and CDR2 SYGVKD. V was trimmed by 2 bases and J by 2 bases, leaving 6 bases between them.

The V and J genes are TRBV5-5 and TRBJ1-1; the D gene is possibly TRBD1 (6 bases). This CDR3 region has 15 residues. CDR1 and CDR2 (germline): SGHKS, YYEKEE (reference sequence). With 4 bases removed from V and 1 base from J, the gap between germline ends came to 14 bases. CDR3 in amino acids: CASSRQTGSNTEAFF. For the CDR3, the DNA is TGTGCCAGCAGCCGCCAGACAGGATCGAACACTGAAGCTTTCTTT.

CDR3 bases: TGTGCCAGCATGGGGCAGGGGGTCCACGAGCAGTACTTC. It encodes CASMGQGVHEQYF. The chain carries TRBV6-4 and TRBJ2-7, with TRBD1 matching over 7 bases. V was clipped by 7 bases and J by 5 bases; unmatched bases: 8. This CDR3 region has 13 residues. CDR1 and CDR2 (germline): MRHNA, SNTAGT.

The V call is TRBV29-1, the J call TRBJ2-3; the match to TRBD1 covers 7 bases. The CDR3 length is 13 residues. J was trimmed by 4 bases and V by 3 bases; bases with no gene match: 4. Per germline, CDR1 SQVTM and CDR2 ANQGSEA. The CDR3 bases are TGCAGCGTTGAGCAGACAGGGCCAGATACGCAGTATTTT. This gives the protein CSVEQTGPDTQYF.

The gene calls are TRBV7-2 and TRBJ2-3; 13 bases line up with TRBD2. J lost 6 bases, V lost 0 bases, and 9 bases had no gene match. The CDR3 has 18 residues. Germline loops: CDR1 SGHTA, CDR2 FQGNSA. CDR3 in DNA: TGTGCCAGCAGCTTAGCGAAACTAGCGGGAGGGCCTAAGGATACGCAGTATTTT. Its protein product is CASSLAKLAGGPKDTQYF.

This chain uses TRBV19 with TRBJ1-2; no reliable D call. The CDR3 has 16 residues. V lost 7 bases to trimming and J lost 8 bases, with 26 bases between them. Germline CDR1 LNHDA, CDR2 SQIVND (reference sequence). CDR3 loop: CASTPDGPGGLRGYTF. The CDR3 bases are TGTGCCAGTACCCCGGATGGGCCAGGCGGTTTGCGAGGCTACACCTTC.

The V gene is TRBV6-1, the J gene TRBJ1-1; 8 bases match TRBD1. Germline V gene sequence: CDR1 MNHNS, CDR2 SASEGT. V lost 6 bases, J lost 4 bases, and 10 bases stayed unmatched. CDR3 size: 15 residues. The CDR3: CASSGTGSEATEAFF. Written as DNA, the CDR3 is TGTGCCAGCAGCGGGACAGGATCGGAGGCCACTGAAGCTTTCTTT.

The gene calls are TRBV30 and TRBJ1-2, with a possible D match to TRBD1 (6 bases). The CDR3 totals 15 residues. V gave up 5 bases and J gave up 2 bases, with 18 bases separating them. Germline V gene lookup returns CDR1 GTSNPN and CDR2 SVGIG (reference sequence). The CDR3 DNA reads TGTGCCTGGGGGGTCCCTCAGGGGTTCAACTATGGCTACACCTTC. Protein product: CAWGVPQGFNYGYTF.

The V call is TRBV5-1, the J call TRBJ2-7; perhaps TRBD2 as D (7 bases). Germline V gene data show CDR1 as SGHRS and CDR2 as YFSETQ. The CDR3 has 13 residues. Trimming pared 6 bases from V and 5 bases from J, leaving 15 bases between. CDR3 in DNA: TGCGCCAGCAAGGGGGAGGCGGGGGACGAGCAGTACTTC. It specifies CASKGEAGDEQYF.

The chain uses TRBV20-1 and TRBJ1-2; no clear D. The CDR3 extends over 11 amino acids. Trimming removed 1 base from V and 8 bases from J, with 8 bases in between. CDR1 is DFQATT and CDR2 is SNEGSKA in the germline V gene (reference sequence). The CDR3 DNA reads TGCAGTGCTAGAGCACAGAGAGGCTACACCTTC. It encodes CSARAQRGYTF.

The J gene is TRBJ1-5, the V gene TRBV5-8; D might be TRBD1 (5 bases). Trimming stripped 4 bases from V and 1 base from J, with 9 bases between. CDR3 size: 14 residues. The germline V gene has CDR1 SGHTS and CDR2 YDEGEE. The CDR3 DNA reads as TGTGCCAGCAGCCGCCGGGACAGCAATCAGCCCCAGCATTTT. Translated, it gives CASSRRDSNQPQHF.

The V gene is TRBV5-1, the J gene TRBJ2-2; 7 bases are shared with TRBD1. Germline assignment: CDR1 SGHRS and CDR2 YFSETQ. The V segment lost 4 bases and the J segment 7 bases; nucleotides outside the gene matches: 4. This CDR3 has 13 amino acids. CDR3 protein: CASSQTGSGELFF. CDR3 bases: TGCGCCAGCAGCCAGACAGGGAGCGGGGAGCTGTTTTTT. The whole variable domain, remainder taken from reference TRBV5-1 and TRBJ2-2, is KAGVTQTPRYLIKTRGQQVTLSCSPISGHRSVSWYQQTPGQGLQFLFEYFSETQRNKGNFPGRFSGRQFSNSRSEMNVSTLELGDSALYLCASSQTGSGELFFGEGSRLTVL.

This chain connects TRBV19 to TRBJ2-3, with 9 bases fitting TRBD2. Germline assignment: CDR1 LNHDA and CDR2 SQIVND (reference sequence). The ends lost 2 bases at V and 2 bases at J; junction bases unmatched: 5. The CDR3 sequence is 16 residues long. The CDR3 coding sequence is TGTGCCAGTAGTATACTAGCGGGAACCGTCACAGATACGCAGTATTTT. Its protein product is CASSILAGTVTDTQYF.

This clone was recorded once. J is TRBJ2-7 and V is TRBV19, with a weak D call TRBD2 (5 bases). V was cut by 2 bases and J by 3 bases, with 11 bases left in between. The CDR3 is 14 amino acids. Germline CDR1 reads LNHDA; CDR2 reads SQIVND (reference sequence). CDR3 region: CASSILIGVYEQYF. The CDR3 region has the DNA TGTGCCAGTAGTATACTAATCGGGGTCTACGAGCAGTACTTC.

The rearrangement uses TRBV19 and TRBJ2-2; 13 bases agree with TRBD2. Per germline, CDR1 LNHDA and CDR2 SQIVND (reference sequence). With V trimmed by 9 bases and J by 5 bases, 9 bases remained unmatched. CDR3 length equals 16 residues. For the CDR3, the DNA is TGTGCCAGCAGGACTAGCGGGAGCGTGATGACCGGGGAGCTGTTTTTT. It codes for CASRTSGSVMTGELFF.

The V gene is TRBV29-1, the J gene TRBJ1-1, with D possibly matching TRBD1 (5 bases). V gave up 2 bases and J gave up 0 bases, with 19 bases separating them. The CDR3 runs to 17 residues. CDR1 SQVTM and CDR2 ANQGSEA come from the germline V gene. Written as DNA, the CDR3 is TGCAGCGTTGAACAGCGGGGGAGGCAGCCTATGAACACTGAAGCTTTCTTT. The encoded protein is CSVEQRGRQPMNTEAFF.

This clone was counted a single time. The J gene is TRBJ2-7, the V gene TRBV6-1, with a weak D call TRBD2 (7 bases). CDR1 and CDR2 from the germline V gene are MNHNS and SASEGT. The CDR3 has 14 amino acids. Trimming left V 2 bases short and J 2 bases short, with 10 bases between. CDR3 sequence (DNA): TGTGCCAGCAGTGAAAGGGGGGGCCCCTACGAGCAGTACTTC. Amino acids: CASSERGGPYEQYF.

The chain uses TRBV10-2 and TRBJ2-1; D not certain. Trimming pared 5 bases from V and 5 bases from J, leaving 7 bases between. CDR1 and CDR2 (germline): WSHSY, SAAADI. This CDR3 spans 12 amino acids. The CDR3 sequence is CASSRANNEQFF. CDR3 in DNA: TGCGCCAGCAGTCGAGCGAACAATGAGCAGTTCTTC.

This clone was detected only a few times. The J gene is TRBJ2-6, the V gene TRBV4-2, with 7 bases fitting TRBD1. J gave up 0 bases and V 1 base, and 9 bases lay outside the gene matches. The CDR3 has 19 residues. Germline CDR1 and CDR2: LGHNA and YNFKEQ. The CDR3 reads CASSQGSGTVPSGANVLTF. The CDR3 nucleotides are TGTGCCAGCAGCCAAGGGTCCGGGACAGTCCCCTCTGGGGCCAACGTCCTGACTTTC.

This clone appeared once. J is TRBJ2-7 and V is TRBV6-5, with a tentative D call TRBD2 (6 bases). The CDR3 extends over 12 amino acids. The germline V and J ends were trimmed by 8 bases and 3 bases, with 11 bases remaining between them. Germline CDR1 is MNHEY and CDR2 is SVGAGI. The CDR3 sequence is CASSGTHYEQYF. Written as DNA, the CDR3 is TGTGCCAGCTCCGGGACTCACTACGAGCAGTACTTC.

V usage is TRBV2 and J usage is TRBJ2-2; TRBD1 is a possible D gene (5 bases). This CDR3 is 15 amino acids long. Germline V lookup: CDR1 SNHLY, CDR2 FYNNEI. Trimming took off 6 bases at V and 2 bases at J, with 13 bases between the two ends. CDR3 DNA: TGTGCCAGCAGAAGGCAACAGGTTAACACCGGGGAGCTGTTTTTT. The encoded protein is CASRRQQVNTGELFF.

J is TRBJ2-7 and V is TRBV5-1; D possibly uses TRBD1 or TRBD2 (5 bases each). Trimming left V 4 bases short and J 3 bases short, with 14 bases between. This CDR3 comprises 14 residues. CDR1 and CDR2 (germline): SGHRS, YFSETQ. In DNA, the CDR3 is TGCGCCAGCAGCCCGGGGCGTAGCAGCTACGAGCAGTACTTC. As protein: CASSPGRSSYEQYF. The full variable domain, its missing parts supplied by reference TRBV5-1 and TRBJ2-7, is KAGVTQTPRYLIKTRGQQVTLSCSPISGHRSVSWYQQTPGQGLQFLFEYFSETQRNKGNFPGRFSGRQFSNSRSEMNVSTLELGDSALYLCASSPGRSSYEQYFGPGTRLTVT.

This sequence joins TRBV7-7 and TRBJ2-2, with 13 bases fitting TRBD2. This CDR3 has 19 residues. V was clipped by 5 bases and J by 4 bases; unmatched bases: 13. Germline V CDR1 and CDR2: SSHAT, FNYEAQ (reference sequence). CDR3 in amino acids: CASSLTPTSGRASTGELFF. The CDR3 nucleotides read TGTGCCAGCAGCCTAACTCCAACTAGCGGGAGGGCTAGCACCGGGGAGCTGTTTTTT.

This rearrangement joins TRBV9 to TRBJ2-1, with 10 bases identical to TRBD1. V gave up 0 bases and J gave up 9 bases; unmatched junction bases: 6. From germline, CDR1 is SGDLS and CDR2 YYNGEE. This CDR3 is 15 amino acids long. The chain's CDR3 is CASSVGDRGLSEQFF. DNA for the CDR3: TGTGCCAGCAGCGTAGGTGACAGGGGGCTTAGTGAGCAGTTCTTC.

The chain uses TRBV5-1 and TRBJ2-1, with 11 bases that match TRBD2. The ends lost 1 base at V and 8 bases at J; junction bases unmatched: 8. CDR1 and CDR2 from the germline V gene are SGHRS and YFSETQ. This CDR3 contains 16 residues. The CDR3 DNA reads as TGCGCCAGCAGCTTGATGACTAGCGGGGATCCCCATGAGCAGTTCTTC. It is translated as CASSLMTSGDPHEQFF.

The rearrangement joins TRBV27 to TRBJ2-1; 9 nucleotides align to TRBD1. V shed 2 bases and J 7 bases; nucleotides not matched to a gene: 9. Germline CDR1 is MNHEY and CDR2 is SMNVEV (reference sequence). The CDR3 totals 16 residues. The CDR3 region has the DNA TGTGCCAGCAGTTTACAGGCCGGGACAGGGCTGAATGAGCAGTTCTTC. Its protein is CASSLQAGTGLNEQFF.